This TCR beta chain was captured in a study of cytomegalovirus exposure and HLA in healthy donors. Study results and caveats: With high specificity and sensitivity, the classifier reportedly diagnosed cytomegalovirus status. Cytomegalovirus-associated status was assigned to 164 TCR beta chains. Subsequent analysis of the roughly 120 validation repertoires found a tendency for first-cohort TCR clusters to co-occur.

The validation cohort, a group of 120 subjects, included the donors and was separate from the approximately 660-subject first cohort. Some clones are missing from TCRdb's copy, which holds only in-frame ones; the method was immunoSEQ multiplex PCR. The sample consists of under 250,000 clones, roughly 87% of them appearing once. Per the germline V gene, CDR1 is SGHRS and CDR2 is YFSETQ. This CDR3 is 13 amino acids long. A word on this clone: Its antigen remains unknown. The germline gene is not matched at one end of the junction; a read error may be the cause.

This sequence was found in a man between 18 and 29 years old in good health and CMV-seropositive. What was sequenced was PBMCs. The chain carries TRBV5-1 and TRBJ1-3, with D perhaps TRBD1 (5 bases). The chain's CDR3 is CASSPQGTVGGIF. The CDR3 DNA is TGCGCCAGCAGCCCACAAGGGACGGTCGGCGGGATTTTT.